A single sample gave rise to the 5 T cell receptor beta chains below, sequenced in a study of T-cell memory formation after mild COVID-19 (dated by TCRdb to about 2021). Library generation was performed with 5' RACE. Instrument used: Illumina NovaSeq 6000. Using fastp trimming at Q25 and MiXCR clonotype assembly, TCRdb reanalyzed the public sequencing data and kept in-frame beta chains. CDR3 protein duplicates are merged, each entry listing the most common genes and DNA. This sample holds about 470,000 distinct CDR3 sequences; more than 20% were observed only once. The ten largest clones take up about 12% of the sample. The sample taken for sequencing was PBMCs or a T cell subset sorted from them (not recorded which). Receptors were obtained from an adult woman who had mild COVID-19 (a few samples of this study predate the infection). The sample titles of this study are shuffled in the database, so cell type and time point are left out; the donor was told from shared clones.

The rearrangement links TRBV12-3 or TRBV12-4 to TRBJ1-2; 7 nucleotides agree with TRBD1. The V segment lost 6 bases and the J segment 6 bases; nucleotides outside the gene matches: 1. This CDR3 region has 11 residues. CDR3 sequence reads: CASSDRDGYTF. CDR3 DNA: TGTGCCAGCAGCGACAGGGATGGCTACACCTTC.

The V and J genes are TRBV6-1 and TRBJ2-2; D is undetermined. The CDR3 length is 12 residues. Per the germline V gene, CDR1 is MNHNS and CDR2 is SASEGT. The germline V and J ends were trimmed by 2 bases and 4 bases, with 2 bases remaining between them. DNA of the CDR3: TGTGCCAGCAGTGAACTCACCGGGGAGCTGTTTTTT. It translates to CASSELTGELFF.

The chain carries TRBV19 and TRBJ2-7; 8 bases match TRBD1. CDR3 length: 18 amino acids. V was clipped by 6 bases and J by 0 bases; unmatched bases: 16. Germline loops: CDR1 LNHDA, CDR2 SQIVND (reference sequence). CDR3: CASSPKGTGFALSYEQYF. The CDR3 nucleotides are TGTGCCAGTAGCCCCAAGGGGACAGGCTTCGCTCTCTCCTACGAGCAGTACTTC. Variable domain in full (rest from reference TRBV19 and TRBJ2-7): DGGITQSPKYLFRKEGQNVTLSCEQNLNHDAMYWYRQDPGQGLRLIYYSQIVNDFQKGDIAEGYSVSREKKESFPLTVTSAQKNPTAFYLCASSPKGTGFALSYEQYFGPGTRLTVT.

A few counts support this clonotype. V and J are TRBV7-9 and TRBJ2-7; TRBD2 aligns across 9 bases. CDR3 length: 15 residues. From germline, CDR1 is SEHNR and CDR2 FQNEAQ (reference sequence). The junction had 6 bases not matched to a gene; V was cut back by 2 bases and J by 4 bases. DNA of the CDR3: TGTGCCAGCAGCTTATCAGGCGGGAGGGATTACGAGCAGTACTTC. Its translation: CASSLSGGRDYEQYF.

The gene calls are TRBV7-2 and TRBJ2-5; D is undetermined. Germline CDR1 reads SGHTA; CDR2 reads FQGNSA. The V and J ends lost 2 bases and 5 bases respectively, with 6 bases between them. The CDR3 runs to 12 residues. The CDR3 DNA sequence: TGTGCCAGCAGCTTACCGAGCGAGACCCAGTACTTC. Encoded protein: CASSLPSETQYF.